The text below deals with one TCR beta chain. What it binds is not known. Though probably carrying unrecorded immune exposures, donors were nominally healthy at sampling. Deletions cut 6 bases from V and 1 base from J, with 8 bases between. The CDR3 extends over 13 amino acids. The germline gives CDR1 MNHNY, CDR2 SVGAGI (reference sequence). This sample was included in a study of cytomegalovirus exposure and HLA in healthy donors. Use of 60 Vbeta and 13 Jbeta primers characterized the PCR. Using immunoSEQ multiplex PCR, the repertoire was profiled, and TCRdb retains in-frame clones only, with some absent. The table has approximately 200,000 clones, roughly 75% seen once. Study-level findings and limits: With DRB1 most and HLA-C fewest, TCR association rates differed between HLA loci in a later analysis. Most TCR sequences were rare, but some public TCRs occurred in many donors. Among immune exposure information, only CMV serostatus was available.

The origin of this receptor is a man aged 25 to 40 in good health and CMV-seropositive. The chain is built from TRBV6-6 and TRBJ2-3, with a tentative D call TRBD1 (6 bases). The sample taken for sequencing was PBMCs. In DNA form, the CDR3 reads TGTGCCAGCAGGAGGACAGGCACAGATACGCAGTATTTT. It specifies CASRRTGTDTQYF.